This TCR beta chain stems from a study of blood T cell repertoires in COVID-19. The CDR3 consists of 16 residues. Germline V CDR1 and CDR2: ENHRY, SYGVKD. After removal of 6 bases from V and 6 bases from J, the junction contained 11 bases not matched to a gene. Sequenced by immunoSEQ multiplex PCR; TCRdb stores in-frame clones only, minus some. The sample carries some 250,000 clones, around 87% recorded once. This receptor was obtained from a woman in her fifties or sixties with COVID-19, enrolled during active disease. The chain is built from TRBV10-3 and TRBJ1-1, with 12 bases fitting TRBD1. The sample comprised peripheral blood. DNA for the CDR3: TGTGCCATCAGGGGCAGGGGACAGGGGGCGTCGGCTGAAGCTTTCTTT. Its translation is CAIRGRGQGASAEAFF.